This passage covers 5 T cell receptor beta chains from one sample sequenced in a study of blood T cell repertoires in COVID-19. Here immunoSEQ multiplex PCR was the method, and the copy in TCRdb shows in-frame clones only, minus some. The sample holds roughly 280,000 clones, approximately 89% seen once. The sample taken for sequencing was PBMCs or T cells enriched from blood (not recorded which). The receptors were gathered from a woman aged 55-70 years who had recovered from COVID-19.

In DNA, the CDR3 is TGTGCCAGCAGCCGTCCCGGGACAGGGTATCACGGCTACACCTTC. Its protein product is CASSRPGTGYHGYTF. The chain recombines TRBV5-6 with TRBJ1-2, with 9 nucleotides matching TRBD1. The CDR3 totals 15 residues. Trimming at V came to 4 bases and at J to 8 bases, leaving 12 bases not matched to a gene. Germline values: CDR1 SGHDT, CDR2 YYEEEE.

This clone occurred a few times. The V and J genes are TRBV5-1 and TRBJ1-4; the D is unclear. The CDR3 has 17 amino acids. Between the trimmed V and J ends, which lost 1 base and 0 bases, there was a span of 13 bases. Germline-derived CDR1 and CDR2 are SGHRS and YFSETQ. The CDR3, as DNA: TGCGCCAGCAGCTTGACTCCTAGTTCTGCAACTAATGAAAAACTGTTTTTT. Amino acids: CASSLTPSSATNEKLFF.

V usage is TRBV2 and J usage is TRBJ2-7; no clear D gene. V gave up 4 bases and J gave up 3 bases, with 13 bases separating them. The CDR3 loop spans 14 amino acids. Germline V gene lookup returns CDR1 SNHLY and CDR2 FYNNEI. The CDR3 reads CASSVRVRSYEQYF. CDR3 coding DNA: TGTGCCAGCAGTGTCCGGGTTCGGAGCTACGAGCAGTACTTC.

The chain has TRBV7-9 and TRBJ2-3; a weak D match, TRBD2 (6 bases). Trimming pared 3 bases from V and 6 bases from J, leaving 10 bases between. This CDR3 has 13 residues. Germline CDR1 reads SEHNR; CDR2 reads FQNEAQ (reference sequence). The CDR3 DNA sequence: TGTGCCAGCAGCTTCCCGAGCGGGGATACGCAGTATTTT. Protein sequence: CASSFPSGDTQYF.

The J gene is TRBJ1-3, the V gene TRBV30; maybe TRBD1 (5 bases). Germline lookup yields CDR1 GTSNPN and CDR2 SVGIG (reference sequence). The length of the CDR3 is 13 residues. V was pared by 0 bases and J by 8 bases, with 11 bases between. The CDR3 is CAWSVKGQDTIYF. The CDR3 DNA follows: TGTGCCTGGAGTGTAAAGGGGCAGGACACCATATATTTT. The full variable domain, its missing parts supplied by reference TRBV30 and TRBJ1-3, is SQTIHQWPATLVQPVGSPLSLECTVEGTSNPNLYWYRQAAGRGLQLLFYSVGIGQISSEVPQNLSASRPQDRQFILSSKKLLLSDSGFYLCAWSVKGQDTIYFGEGSWLTVV.